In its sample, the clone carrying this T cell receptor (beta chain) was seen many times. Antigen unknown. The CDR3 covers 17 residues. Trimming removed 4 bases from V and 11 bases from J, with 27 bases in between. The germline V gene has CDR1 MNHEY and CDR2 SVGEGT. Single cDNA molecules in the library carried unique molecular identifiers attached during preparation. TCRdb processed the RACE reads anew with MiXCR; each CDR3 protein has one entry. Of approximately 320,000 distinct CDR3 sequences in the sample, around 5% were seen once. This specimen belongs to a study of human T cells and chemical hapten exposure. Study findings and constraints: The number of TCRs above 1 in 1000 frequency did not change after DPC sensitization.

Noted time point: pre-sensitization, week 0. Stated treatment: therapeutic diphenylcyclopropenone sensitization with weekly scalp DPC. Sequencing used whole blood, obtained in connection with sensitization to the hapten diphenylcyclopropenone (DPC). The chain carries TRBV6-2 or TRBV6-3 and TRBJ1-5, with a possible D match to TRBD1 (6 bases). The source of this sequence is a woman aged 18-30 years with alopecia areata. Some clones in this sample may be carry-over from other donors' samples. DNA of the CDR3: TGTGCCAGCAGTTTCCACAGGGACGAATGGCAACGTAGGACCCAGCATTTT. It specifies CASSFHRDEWQRRTQHF.